These 19 T cell receptor beta chains originate from one sample sequenced in a study of blood T cells in healthy people across ages. A second PCR, run for about 7 to 11 cycles, used a sample-barcoded 5' primer plus a J-beta primer mix. TCRdb itself ran the 5' RACE reads through MiXCR, one entry per CDR3 protein. The sample lists roughly 680,000 distinct CDR3 sequences, over 40% occurring once. Sequenced input: blood. These receptors were collected from a woman aged 80 or older in good health.

The V and J genes are TRBV28 and TRBJ1-1; D unclear. The CDR3 covers 12 residues. CDR1 and CDR2 from the germline V gene are MDHEN and SYDVKM. Trimming pared 10 bases from V and 0 bases from J, leaving 9 bases between. This chain's CDR3 is CAIGRMNTEAFF. For the CDR3, the DNA is TGTGCCATAGGACGGATGAACACTGAAGCTTTCTTT.

This clonotype was recorded at least ten times. J is TRBJ1-4 and V is TRBV7-2, with D possibly TRBD1 on 6 matching bases. Trimming took off 5 bases at V and 8 bases at J, with 18 bases between the two ends. The germline V gene encodes CDR1 SGHTA and CDR2 FQGNSA. The CDR3 totals 15 residues. The CDR3 coding sequence is TGTGCCAGCAGCCGATCCGGGGGCCGAGGCGAAAAACTGTTTTTT. Encoded protein: CASSRSGGRGEKLFF.

This clonotype was picked up many times. The genes are TRBV7-9 and TRBJ2-5; 7 bases agree with TRBD2. CDR1 is SEHNR and CDR2 is FQNEAQ in the germline V gene (reference sequence). The CDR3 covers 13 residues. The ends lost 5 bases at V and 5 bases at J; junction bases unmatched: 5. Here the CDR3 reads CASSPMGGETQYF. CDR3 in DNA: TGTGCCAGCAGCCCAATGGGGGGGGAGACCCAGTACTTC. Combining the CDR3 with reference TRBV7-9 and TRBJ2-5 gives the whole variable domain DTGVSQNPRHKITKRGQNVTFRCDPISEHNRLYWYRQTLGQGPEFLTYFQNEAQLEKSRLLSDRFSAERPKGSFSTLEIQRTEQGDSAMYLCASSPMGGETQYFGPGTRLLVL.

The V and J genes are TRBV6-5 and TRBJ2-5; 9 nucleotides align to TRBD1. CDR3 length equals 15 residues. Germline V gene data show CDR1 as MNHEY and CDR2 as SVGAGI. Trimming took 0 bases from V and 1 from J; bases not matched to a gene: 0. CDR3 nucleotides: TGTGCCAGCAGTTACTCGGACAGGGGCCAAGAGACCCAGTACTTC. This codes for CASSYSDRGQETQYF.

V usage is TRBV5-1 and J usage is TRBJ2-7, with D perhaps TRBD1 (6 bases). Trimming left V 3 bases short and J 4 bases short, with 11 bases between. This CDR3 contains 13 residues. CDR1 is SGHRS, CDR2 YFSETQ, per germline. The CDR3 region is CASSWRTEYEQYF. CDR3 DNA sequence: TGCGCCAGCAGCTGGAGGACAGAGTACGAGCAGTACTTC. Supplemented by reference TRBV5-1 and TRBJ2-7, the full variable domain reads KAGVTQTPRYLIKTRGQQVTLSCSPISGHRSVSWYQQTPGQGLQFLFEYFSETQRNKGNFPGRFSGRQFSNSRSEMNVSTLELGDSALYLCASSWRTEYEQYFGPGTRLTVT.

The V and J genes are TRBV3-1 and TRBJ2-7; D uncertain. The J call is uncertain, as TRBJ2-5 better fits the DNA end. This CDR3 has 13 amino acids. The germline CDR1 and CDR2 sequences are LGHDT and YNNKEL (reference sequence). CDR3 in amino acids: CASSLTHSETQYF. The CDR3 DNA sequence: TGTGCCAGCAGCCTGACGCATTCGGAGACCCAGTACTTC.

This clonotype was picked up many times. The chain is built from TRBV20-1 and TRBJ2-7; D is unresolved. The CDR3 totals 13 residues. V lost 6 bases and J lost 2, with 14 bases in between. Germline CDR1 DFQATT, CDR2 SNEGSKA (reference sequence). The DNA for the CDR3 is TGCAGTGCGCAGGCGTCCAGGACCTACGAGCAGTACTTC. Encoded protein: CSAQASRTYEQYF.

This clonotype was seen a few times. V gene TRBV12-3 or TRBV12-4 combines with J gene TRBJ2-3, with TRBD2 matching 8 bases. The trim removed 5 bases at V and 2 bases at J, leaving 9 bases unmatched. The CDR3 extends over 16 amino acids. CDR3 in amino acids: CASSPRSGSPTDTQYF. CDR3 nucleotides: TGTGCCAGCAGTCCGCGGAGCGGGAGCCCCACAGATACGCAGTATTTT.

V usage is TRBV7-9 and J usage is TRBJ1-4, with D unresolved. This CDR3 is 15 amino acids long. CDR1 and CDR2 from the germline V gene are SEHNR and FQNEAQ (reference sequence). V lost 5 bases and J lost 6, with 16 bases in between. Written as DNA, the CDR3 is TGTGCCAGCAGCGTAGTTAAGACGGCCGATGAAAAACTGTTTTTT. It translates to CASSVVKTADEKLFF.

The rearrangement uses TRBV5-1 and TRBJ2-1, with a tentative D call TRBD2 (5 bases). The germline V gene encodes CDR1 SGHRS and CDR2 YFSETQ. The CDR3 length is 15 residues. The ends were cut back, 4 bases at V and 8 bases at J, with 19 bases in the middle. In nucleotides, the CDR3 is TGCGCCAGCAGCCCGAAAGGGAGCCTTTTAGATGAGCAGTTCTTC. Translating it yields CASSPKGSLLDEQFF.

This clonotype was recorded once. This may arise from a read error, as a much more abundant clone is one base away. V usage is TRBV18 and J usage is TRBJ2-3, with unresolved D. Per germline, CDR1 KGHSH and CDR2 LQKENI. CDR3 length: 16 amino acids. CDR3 residues: CANSPRVELATDTQYF. CDR3 bases: TGTGCCAACTCACCACGGGTGGAGTTGGCCACAGATACGCAGTATTTT.

This clonotype showed up many times. This rearrangement joins TRBV6-1 to TRBJ1-5; D unclear. The V gene lost 1 base and the J gene lost 4 bases, with 8 bases spanning the gap. Germline values: CDR1 MNHNS, CDR2 SASEGT. The CDR3 has 14 amino acids. This chain's CDR3 is CASSEGAENQPQHF. Written as DNA, the CDR3 is TGTGCCAGCAGTGAAGGGGCAGAAAATCAGCCCCAGCATTTT.

Only a few counts were recorded for this clonotype. This rearrangement joins TRBV4-1 to TRBJ2-7; D might be TRBD1 (6 bases). The germline V gene encodes CDR1 MGHRA and CDR2 YSYEKL. V was clipped by 5 bases and J by 2 bases, with 13 bases between them. CDR3 length: 14 amino acids. CDR3 DNA: TGCGCCAGCAGCTTTCCCGGACAGACCTACGAGCAGTACTTC. It codes for CASSFPGQTYEQYF.

A few counts support this clonotype. Here the CDR3 reads CASSRVAILVNEQFF. The CDR3 DNA follows: TGTGCCAGCAGCCGCGTAGCTATATTGGTGAATGAGCAGTTCTTC. The rearrangement uses TRBV7-2 and TRBJ2-1; D not certain. Deletions cut 5 bases from V and 7 bases from J, with 18 bases between. This CDR3 contains 15 residues. Germline V gene lookup returns CDR1 SGHTA and CDR2 FQGNSA.

In its sample, this clonotype was seen many times. J is TRBJ2-3 and V is TRBV7-2; D possibly matches TRBD1 or TRBD2 (5 bases each). V was pared by 2 bases and J by 4 bases, with 22 bases between. CDR3 length: 18 residues. Germline V gene data show CDR1 as SGHTA and CDR2 as FQGNSA. This CDR3 is CASSLSPVGGRESDTQYF. CDR3 sequence (DNA): TGTGCCAGCAGCTTATCCCCCGTGGGCGGCAGGGAGTCAGATACGCAGTATTTT. The entire variable domain, with the rest obtained from reference TRBV7-2 and TRBJ2-3, is as follows: GAGVSQSPSNKVTEKGKDVELRCDPISGHTALYWYRQSLGQGLEFLIYFQGNSAPDKSGLPSDRFSAERTGGSVSTLTIQRTQQEDSAVYLCASSLSPVGGRESDTQYFGPGTRLTVL.

This chain uses TRBV21-1 with TRBJ2-7; the listed D gene, TRBD1, was not tested against the DNA. TRBV21-1 is annotated as a pseudogene. CDR3 length: 14 residues. The chain's CDR3 is CARCVLTDSYEQYF. CDR3 bases: TGTGCCAGGTGTGTGTTGACAGACTCCTACGAGCAGTACTTC.

This rearrangement joins TRBV29-1 to TRBJ2-7; 9 positions match TRBD2. V shed 7 bases and J 6 bases; nucleotides not matched to a gene: 7. This CDR3 is built from 12 residues. The germline V gene has CDR1 SQVTM and CDR2 ANQGSEA. The CDR3 bases are TGCAGCGCCGGGACTAGCCTGGGCGAGCAGTACTTC. It codes for CSAGTSLGEQYF.

For this clonotype: A much larger clone differs from this one at a single base, so this may be a read error. The chain couples TRBV12-3 or TRBV12-4 to TRBJ1-1; D is unclear. The CDR3 is made up of 14 amino acids. Between the trimmed V and J ends, which lost 5 bases and 0 bases, there was a span of 10 bases. CDR3 residues: CASSRETMNTEAFF. DNA of the CDR3: TGTGCCAGCAGTAGGGAAACCATGAACACTGAAGCTTTCTTT.

The V gene is TRBV27, the J gene TRBJ1-6; weak D call: TRBD1 (6 bases). With 7 bases removed from V and 10 bases from J, the gap between germline ends came to 11 bases. The V gene's germline CDR1 is MNHEY and CDR2 SMNVEV (reference sequence). The CDR3 consists of 12 residues. The CDR3 protein is CASTTGTSPLHF. The CDR3 DNA follows: TGTGCCAGCACAACAGGGACCTCACCCCTCCACTTT.